Listed below are T cell receptor beta chains from one sample, sequenced in a study of shared clonotypes between healthy human individuals. Assay used: immunoSEQ multiplex PCR; TCRdb lists only in-frame clones, some missing. The sample lists around 980,000 clones; approximately 80% were seen once. Source material: memory CD4+ T cells from PBMCs. Receptors originate from a man aged 18 to 30 in good health. Some clones in this sample may be carry-over from other donors' samples. The conserved cysteine and the conserved F or W are not part of the CDR3 here. Fields, in order: CDR3 protein, J gene, V gene.

CDR3 protein: ASSLGGRAYNEQF
J gene: TRBJ2-1
V gene: TRBV7-2

CDR3 protein: ASSTRGEQY
J gene: TRBJ2-7
V gene: TRBV19

CDR3 protein: ASSPRGSDRPNEKLF
J gene: TRBJ1-4
V gene: TRBV7-9

CDR3 protein: ASSIQRNTEAF
J gene: TRBJ1-1
V gene: TRBV19

CDR3 protein: ASSLGLVGQF
J gene: TRBJ2-1
V gene: TRBV7-9

CDR3 protein: ASSIDSQQNYEQY
J gene: TRBJ2-7
V gene: TRBV19

CDR3 protein: ASSEFGGTVTGNTIY
J gene: TRBJ1-3
V gene: TRBV2

CDR3 protein: ASSRSGIQETQY
J gene: TRBJ2-5
V gene: TRBV7-2

CDR3 protein: ASSLVAGTGELF
J gene: TRBJ2-2
V gene: TRBV7-9

CDR3 protein: ASSRDRANSDTQY
J gene: TRBJ2-3
V gene: TRBV2

CDR3 protein: AWSEVAGGWNIQY
J gene: TRBJ2-4
V gene: TRBV30

CDR3 protein: ASSLFNRGGNQPQH
J gene: TRBJ1-5
V gene: TRBV27

CDR3 protein: ASSVLAGGPYEQY
J gene: TRBJ2-7
V gene: TRBV5-1

CDR3 protein: ASSQDQRLMGSEQY
J gene: TRBJ2-7
V gene: TRBV4-1

CDR3 protein: ASSADLNQPQH
J gene: TRBJ1-5
V gene: TRBV18

CDR3 protein: ASRPAGTGDSNQPQH
J gene: TRBJ1-5
V gene: TRBV25-1

CDR3 protein: ASSPGESAGGYT
J gene: TRBJ1-2
V gene: TRBV7-9

CDR3 protein: ASSLVRRRGLTDTQY
J gene: TRBJ2-3
V gene: TRBV7-6

CDR3 protein: SVAQGYYEQY
J gene: TRBJ2-7
V gene: TRBV29-1

CDR3 protein: ASSVDGRMNTEAF
J gene: TRBJ1-1
V gene: TRBV9

CDR3 protein: ASRFDRSSGANVLT
J gene: TRBJ2-6
V gene: TRBV7-2

CDR3 protein: ASSDRGSSRADTQY
J gene: TRBJ2-3
V gene: TRBV6-1

CDR3 protein: ASSYRLAGEYEQY
J gene: TRBJ2-7
V gene: TRBV6-5

CDR3 protein: ASSLNAQRETQY
J gene: TRBJ2-5
V gene: TRBV4-3

CDR3 protein: ASSYSGTGVNEQF
J gene: TRBJ2-1
V gene: TRBV27

CDR3 protein: ASSLGGVPF
J gene: TRBJ2-1
V gene: TRBV16

CDR3 protein: SVGHYGYT
J gene: TRBJ1-2
V gene: TRBV29-1

CDR3 protein: ASSHPRTDTQY
J gene: TRBJ2-3
V gene: TRBV7-9

CDR3 protein: AISESTSILEAF
J gene: TRBJ1-1
V gene: TRBV10-3

CDR3 protein: ASSEVTTNQPQH
J gene: TRBJ1-5
V gene: TRBV2